What follows are 30 T cell receptor beta chains derived from one specimen sequenced in a study of blood T cell repertoires in COVID-19. The method was immunoSEQ multiplex PCR; TCRdb's version includes in-frame clones alone and lacks a portion of them. The sample lists around 100,000 clones, about 90% occurring once. What was sequenced was peripheral blood. All receptors come from a human donor in a cohort sampled during active COVID-19.

Here the CDR3 reads CAISESYEAPYEQYF. The CDR3 nucleotides are TGTGCCATCAGTGAGTCGTACGAAGCACCCTACGAGCAGTACTTC. J is TRBJ2-7 and V is TRBV10-3; D gene ambiguous. Germline V CDR1 and CDR2: ENHRY, SYGVKD. V gave up 0 bases and J gave up 2 bases, with 11 bases separating them. CDR3 size: 15 residues.

CDR3 region: CASSSWAGTGNTEAFF. The CDR3 DNA reads as TGTGCCAGTAGTAGCTGGGCCGGGACAGGGAACACTGAAGCTTTCTTT. The chain combines TRBV19 with TRBJ1-1; 8 nucleotides match TRBD1. The CDR3 runs 16 residues. J gave up 1 base and V 4 bases, and 8 bases lay outside the gene matches. Germline V gene sequence: CDR1 LNHDA, CDR2 SQIVND (reference sequence).

CDR3 region: CSVEGEQGASYDTEAFF. DNA of the CDR3: TGCAGCGTTGAAGGAGAACAGGGTGCAAGCTATGACACTGAAGCTTTCTTT. This chain connects TRBV29-1 to TRBJ1-1, with D possibly matching TRBD1 (6 bases). The V and J ends lost 1 base and 3 bases respectively, with 21 bases between them. This CDR3 is built from 17 residues. Germline-derived CDR1 and CDR2 are SQVTM and ANQGSEA.

This chain links TRBV19 with TRBJ1-3; TRBD1 might be the D (5 bases). The ends were cut back, 2 bases at V and 0 bases at J, with 14 bases in the middle. The CDR3 loop spans 17 amino acids. In germline, CDR1 is LNHDA, CDR2 SQIVND (reference sequence). The CDR3 DNA is TGTGCCAGTAGTATATGGCCCGACAGTGTCTCTGGAAACACCATATATTTT. Protein product: CASSIWPDSVSGNTIYF.

The CDR3 protein is CASSSGGPGQNSRRAFF. The CDR3, as DNA: TGTGCCAGCAGCTCGGGTGGGCCGGGACAGAATTCGCGGCGAGCTTTCTTT. This chain joins TRBV5-4 and TRBJ1-1; 7 bases are shared with TRBD1. The CDR3 length is 17 residues. J lost 10 bases, V lost 3 bases, and 21 bases had no gene match. Looked up from germline, CDR1 is SGHNT and CDR2 is YYREEE (reference sequence).

The chain combines TRBV11-2 with TRBJ2-7, with 9 bases that match TRBD2. Germline trimming cut 5 bases from V and 4 bases from J; bases unmatched to any gene: 15. Germline CDR1 and CDR2: SGHAT and FQNNGV. The CDR3 is 17 amino acids. The CDR3, as DNA: TGTGCCAGCAGCCCCCCTTTTGCGGGAGGGAAATATTACGAGCAGTACTTC. This codes for CASSPPFAGGKYYEQYF.

The chain joins TRBV7-2 to TRBJ1-2; 9 bases are a match to TRBD1. This CDR3 is 15 amino acids long. Germline V gene lookup returns CDR1 SGHTA and CDR2 FQGNSA. Losses at the gene ends were 1 base for V and 4 bases for J; bases not matched to a gene: 4. The CDR3 DNA reads TGTGCCAGCAGCTTAGAGGGACAGGGTGGCTATGGCTACACCTTC. This encodes CASSLEGQGGYGYTF.

The chain couples TRBV28 to TRBJ1-2; 9 bases align to TRBD1. J gave up 5 bases and V 6 bases, and 10 bases lay outside the gene matches. CDR1 is MDHEN and CDR2 is SYDVKM in the germline V gene. The CDR3 covers 15 residues. CDR3 amino acids: CASSLGTGRNYGYTF. CDR3 sequence (DNA): TGTGCCAGCAGCCTCGGGACAGGGCGAAATTATGGCTACACCTTC.

V gene TRBV21-1 combines with J gene TRBJ2-1; TRBD2 is the table's D call, not checked against the DNA. TRBV21-1 is a known pseudogene. This CDR3 has 19 amino acids. DNA of the CDR3: TGTGCCAGCAGCAATTCCAGCGGGGGGAAGATTACAAACTACAATGAGCAGTTCTTC. This encodes CASSNSSGGKITNYNEQFF.

The chain employs TRBV5-4 and TRBJ2-3; 10 nucleotides match TRBD2. CDR3 length: 15 amino acids. The V gene's germline CDR1 is SGHNT and CDR2 YYREEE (reference sequence). V gave up 6 bases and J gave up 2 bases; unmatched junction bases: 6. The chain's CDR3 is CASKSGGAITDTQYF. The CDR3 DNA reads TGTGCCAGCAAAAGCGGGGGGGCAATCACAGATACGCAGTATTTT.

The rearrangement links TRBV6-5 to TRBJ2-4; weak D call: TRBD2 (6 bases). The germline V and J ends were trimmed by 8 bases and 0 bases, with 11 bases remaining between them. The CDR3 spans 14 residues. Germline V gives CDR1 MNHEY, CDR2 SVGAGI. This CDR3 reads CASGRGAAKNIQYF. The CDR3 DNA follows: TGTGCCAGCGGGCGGGGCGCAGCCAAAAACATTCAGTACTTC.

The chain has TRBV7-2 and TRBJ1-3, with D hard to call. In germline, CDR1 is SGHTA, CDR2 FQGNSA. CDR3 size: 12 residues. With 2 bases removed from V and 9 bases from J, the gap between germline ends came to 8 bases. In DNA, the CDR3 is TGTGCCAGCAGCTTATTACATACCACCATATATTTT. This sequence encodes CASSLLHTTIYF.

The chain recombines TRBV3-1 (or the pseudogene TRBV3-2) with TRBJ2-5; 10 nucleotides align to TRBD1. Germline V CDR1 and CDR2: LGHDT, YNNKEL (reference sequence). CDR3 size: 15 residues. V was clipped by 4 bases and J by 5 bases; unmatched bases: 7. As DNA, the CDR3 is TGTGCCAGCAGCCGAGACAGGGGGCGAGGGGAGACCCAGTACTTC. The encoded protein is CASSRDRGRGETQYF.

The chain combines TRBV7-8 with TRBJ2-5, with 12 bases fitting TRBD2. V lost 0 bases, J lost 5 bases, and 4 bases stayed unmatched. The CDR3 runs 16 residues. CDR1 is SGHVS and CDR2 is FQNEAQ in the germline V gene. Here the CDR3 reads CASSLALAGGPETQYF. The CDR3 DNA reads as TGTGCCAGCAGCTTAGCTCTAGCGGGAGGGCCGGAGACCCAGTACTTC.

This clone was counted only a few times. V usage is TRBV11-2 and J usage is TRBJ2-3, with 10 bases lining up with TRBD1. V dropped 1 base and J dropped 4; count of bases not matched to a gene: 2. Germline values: CDR1 SGHAT, CDR2 FQNNGV. The CDR3 extends over 15 amino acids. The CDR3 sequence is CASSLGDRGPDTQYF. CDR3 DNA: TGTGCCAGCAGCTTAGGAGACAGGGGGCCAGATACGCAGTATTTT.

The gene calls are TRBV2 and TRBJ2-3, with a weak D call TRBD2 (5 bases). This CDR3 has 16 amino acids. Germline V gene data show CDR1 as SNHLY and CDR2 as FYNNEI. Trimming cost V 0 bases and J 3 bases, with 13 bases left between them. CDR3 loop: CASSEATGIATDTQYF. The DNA for the CDR3 is TGTGCCAGCAGTGAAGCGACCGGGATAGCTACAGATACGCAGTATTTT.

The gene calls are TRBV5-1 and TRBJ2-1; possibly TRBD2 for D (5 bases). The germline V gene has CDR1 SGHRS and CDR2 YFSETQ. The V and J ends lost 4 bases and 6 bases respectively, with 14 bases between them. The CDR3 runs to 14 residues. The CDR3: CASSQPDGINEQFF. The CDR3 DNA reads as TGCGCCAGCAGCCAGCCAGACGGGATCAATGAGCAGTTCTTC.

This clone was recorded once. V gene TRBV20-1 combines with J gene TRBJ2-5, with no clear D. Trimming removed 3 bases at V and 2 bases at J, with 10 bases between. There are 13 residues in the CDR3. Germline V gene lookup returns CDR1 DFQATT and CDR2 SNEGSKA (reference sequence). The CDR3: CSASLTVQETQYF. The CDR3 nucleotides are TGCAGTGCTAGTCTTACGGTACAAGAGACCCAGTACTTC.

This chain links TRBV10-2 with TRBJ1-4, with no clear D. The germline CDR1 and CDR2 sequences are WSHSY and SAAADI. V dropped 3 bases and J dropped 8 bases, with 7 bases sitting between them. This CDR3 has 12 residues. CDR3 in amino acids: CASSEFREKLFF. The CDR3 nucleotides are TGCGCCAGCAGTGAATTTAGAGAAAAACTGTTTTTT.

The chain recombines TRBV16 with TRBJ2-7; 8 bases line up with TRBD2. Germline CDR1 and CDR2: KGHSY and FQNENV. This CDR3 comprises 17 residues. The junction had 13 bases not matched to a gene; V was cut back by 4 bases and J by 2 bases. As DNA, the CDR3 is TGTGCCAGCAGCCCCCCGCGCCCCCAGCGGGAGACCTACGAGCAGTACTTC. This translates into CASSPPRPQRETYEQYF. The full variable domain, in which reference TRBV16 and TRBJ2-7 provide the parts outside the CDR3, is GEEVAQTPKHLVRGEGQKAKLYCAPIKGHSYVFWYQQVLKNEFKFLISFQNENVFDETGMPKERFSAKCLPNSPCSLEIQATKLEDSAVYFCASSPPRPQRETYEQYFGPGTRLTVT.

CDR3 DNA: TGTGCCACCAGCAGGGGCCGGGAGACCCAGTACTTC. This codes for CATSRGRETQYF. The chain carries TRBV15 and TRBJ2-5; D remains unclear. The germline V gene has CDR1 LNHNV and CDR2 YYDKDF (reference sequence). The CDR3 has 12 residues. Trimming took off 3 bases at V and 5 bases at J, with 7 bases between the two ends.

The CDR3 region is CASSQDGGTGGAGYGYTF. CDR3 nucleotide sequence: TGTGCCAGCAGCCAAGATGGAGGGACAGGGGGCGCGGGCTATGGCTACACCTTC. The chain recombines TRBV3-1 (or the pseudogene TRBV3-2) with TRBJ1-2; 12 bases line up with TRBD1. The ends lost 0 bases at V and 4 bases at J; junction bases unmatched: 9. This CDR3 spans 18 amino acids. Germline V gene lookup returns CDR1 LGHDT and CDR2 YNNKEL (reference sequence).

This chain links TRBV24-1 with TRBJ1-2, with D possibly being TRBD1 (6 bases). Germline loops: CDR1 KGHDR, CDR2 SFDVKD. The CDR3 has 14 residues. Trimming removed 4 bases from V and 3 bases from J, with 11 bases in between. The CDR3 sequence is CATSEPDRYYGYTF. The CDR3, as DNA: TGTGCCACCAGTGAACCGGACAGATACTATGGCTACACCTTC.

The chain recombines TRBV10-3 with TRBJ2-1; D perhaps matches TRBD1 (5 bases). This CDR3 spans 14 amino acids. Trimming pared 7 bases from V and 9 bases from J, leaving 19 bases between. Per germline, CDR1 ENHRY and CDR2 SYGVKD. The CDR3 bases are TGTGCCATCAACTCCCCCAGCAGGGCGAGTGAGCAGTTCTTC. Its protein is CAINSPSRASEQFF.

The chain recombines TRBV7-9 with TRBJ1-5, with TRBD1 matching over 9 bases. J was trimmed by 5 bases and V by 6 bases; bases with no gene match: 2. The CDR3 is made up of 13 amino acids. Looked up from germline, CDR1 is SEHNR and CDR2 is FQNEAQ (reference sequence). In nucleotides, the CDR3 is TGTGCCAGCAGTCGGACAGGGGATCAGCCCCAGCATTTT. Its translation is CASSRTGDQPQHF.

This clone was observed once. The V call is TRBV2, the J call TRBJ2-5; TRBD2 matches at 14 bases. The germline V gene encodes CDR1 SNHLY and CDR2 FYNNEI. J lost 2 bases, V lost 8 bases, and 4 bases had no gene match. This CDR3 has 15 residues. The CDR3 coding sequence is TGTGCCAGCGGGGGACTAGCGGGGGCACAAGAGACCCAGTACTTC. This translates into CASGGLAGAQETQYF. The whole variable domain, remainder taken from reference TRBV2 and TRBJ2-5, is EPEVTQTPSHQVTQMGQEVILRCVPISNHLYFYWYRQILGQKVEFLVSFYNNEISEKSEIFDDQFSVERPDGSNFTLKIRSTKLEDSAMYFCASGGLAGAQETQYFGPGTRLLVL.

This chain joins TRBV29-1 and TRBJ2-3; 13 bases align to TRBD2. The CDR3 runs to 15 residues. The V gene's germline CDR1 is SQVTM and CDR2 ANQGSEA. V lost 7 bases, J lost 5 bases, and 9 bases stayed unmatched. As DNA, the CDR3 is TGCAGCGCTACTGGACTAGCGGGAGTGGTAGATACGCAGTATTTT. Residues: CSATGLAGVVDTQYF.

This clone was seen more than once but under ten times. The V and J genes are TRBV5-4 and TRBJ2-5; a possible D gene is TRBD2 (5 bases). This CDR3 contains 14 residues. Germline lookup yields CDR1 SGHNT and CDR2 YYREEE (reference sequence). V gave up 2 bases and J gave up 2 bases, with 10 bases separating them. The CDR3 sequence: CASSFLGVQETQYF. The CDR3 coding sequence is TGTGCCAGCAGCTTCCTCGGGGTTCAAGAGACCCAGTACTTC. The whole variable domain, remainder taken from reference TRBV5-4 and TRBJ2-5, is ETGVTQSPTHLIKTRGQQVTLRCSSQSGHNTVSWYQQALGQGPQFIFQYYREEENGRGNFPPRFSGLQFPNYSSELNVNALELDDSALYLCASSFLGVQETQYFGPGTRLLVL.

J is TRBJ2-7 and V is TRBV6-5; a weak D match, TRBD1 (5 bases). In germline, CDR1 is MNHEY, CDR2 SVGAGI. V was pared by 0 bases and J by 3 bases, with 9 bases between. The CDR3 covers 14 residues. The CDR3 protein is CASSYSRTYYEQYF. CDR3 in DNA: TGTGCCAGCAGTTACTCGAGGACATACTACGAGCAGTACTTC.

This clone appeared a single time. The rearrangement joins TRBV12-3 or TRBV12-4 to TRBJ2-7, with D maybe TRBD2 (6 bases). Deletions cut 6 bases from V and 3 bases from J, with 12 bases between. The CDR3 has 13 residues. The CDR3 is CASSQGLNYEQYF. The CDR3 nucleotides are TGTGCCAGCAGCCAGGGACTGAACTACGAGCAGTACTTC.